This T cell receptor beta chain was captured in a study of T cells in Graves' hyperthyroidism and ophthalmopathy. Points from the study as a whole: The model's output predicted ophthalmopathy at a median of about 5.9 months prior to onset.

The PBMCs were taken from less than 11 ml of fresh peripheral blood. This clonotype was found a few times. The antigen is undetermined. There were TCR beta CDR3 regions amplified from RNA transcripts. The TCR CDR3 was amplified in a first-round RT-PCR using the HTBI primer set. MiXCR, run by TCRdb on the multiplex PCR reads, gives a single entry per CDR3 protein. Of about 250,000 distinct CDR3 sequences listed, roughly 20% were seen once; the top ten hold about 60%. V gave up 3 bases and J gave up 3 bases, with 12 bases separating them. CDR3 length: 15 amino acids. In germline, CDR1 is MDHEN, CDR2 SYDVKM.

The genes are TRBV28 and TRBJ1-5; D may be TRBD1 (5 bases). The sequence was collected from a man younger than 40 with Graves' ophthalmopathy. The sample comprised blood. CDR3 DNA sequence: TGTGCCAGCAGTTTTCTGCAGGGAGCCAATCAGCCCCAGCATTTT. Translated, it gives CASSFLQGANQPQHF. The full variable domain, with the rest looked up from reference TRBV28 and TRBJ1-5, is DVKVTQSSRYLVKRTGEKVFLECVQDMDHENMFWYRQDPGLGLRLIYFSYDVKMKEKGDIPEGYSVSREKKERFSLILESASTNQTSMYLCASSFLQGANQPQHFGDGTRLSIL.